This T cell receptor beta chain was sequenced in a study of T cell responses to AZD1222 COVID-19 vaccine. Study information: Second-dose intervals of approximately 4 or approximately 12 weeks were pooled. The study, taken as a whole, reports: Spike-specific TCR breadth and depth rose after two AZD1222 doses.

Generated by immunoSEQ multiplex PCR, the TCRdb table keeps only in-frame clones and is missing some. Of 140,000 to 150,000 clones listed, roughly 89% are singletons. Concerning this clone itself: What it binds is unknown.

This CDR3 is built from 16 residues. V trimming: 6 bases; J trimming: 2 bases; junction bases outside the gene matches: 10. The V gene's germline CDR1 is MNHEY and CDR2 SVGEGT. This chain links TRBV6-2 or TRBV6-3 with TRBJ2-3; 8 nucleotides align to TRBD2. This TCR was sampled from an adult in good health. This material consisted of peripheral blood, taken on day 0 of AZD1222 vaccination. CDR3 in amino acids: CASSLPASGYTDTQYF. For the CDR3, the DNA is TGTGCCAGCAGCCTTCCCGCTAGCGGGTACACAGATACGCAGTATTTT.